What follows are 25 T cell receptor beta chains derived from one specimen sequenced in a study of spatial heterogeneity in lung cancer. Time point in this sample: sample taken at primary tumor resection. MiXCR, applied by TCRdb to the 5' RACE reads, yields one record per CDR3 protein. Here the sample spans tens of thousands of distinct CDR3 sequences, roughly 13% being singletons. The material was PBMCs, obtained at surgery. The receptors here all came from a male donor with early-stage non-small cell lung cancer.

The chain links TRBV20-1 to TRBJ1-2; D is possibly TRBD1 (5 bases). The CDR3 sequence is 14 residues long. V was clipped by 5 bases and J by 3 bases, with 16 bases between them. CDR1 and CDR2 (germline): DFQATT, SNEGSKA (reference sequence). The CDR3 DNA reads TGCAGTGCTGACATACCGGTGGGGGACTATGGCTACACCTTC. Amino acid sequence: CSADIPVGDYGYTF.

This chain links TRBV2 with TRBJ1-5, with TRBD1 matching over 7 bases. Per germline, CDR1 SNHLY and CDR2 FYNNEI. The CDR3 runs to 14 residues. Trimming cost V 3 bases and J 2 bases; bases outside gene matches: 1. Here the CDR3 DNA reads TGTGCCAGCAGTGAGGGACAGCGCAATCAGCCCCAGCATTTT. Its translation is CASSEGQRNQPQHF. Full variable domain (outside the CDR3, taken from reference TRBV2 and TRBJ1-5): EPEVTQTPSHQVTQMGQEVILRCVPISNHLYFYWYRQILGQKVEFLVSFYNNEISEKSEIFDDQFSVERPDGSNFTLKIRSTKLEDSAMYFCASSEGQRNQPQHFGDGTRLSIL.

This clonotype was observed a few times. This is likely a read error, given that the CDR3 carries no conserved phenylalanine or tryptophan at its end. The chain uses TRBV20-1 and TRBJ1-1; the D gene is possibly TRBD1 (5 bases). This CDR3 contains 12 residues. CDR1 is DFQATT, CDR2 SNEGSKA, per germline (reference sequence). The germline V and J ends were trimmed by 3 bases and 9 bases, with 14 bases remaining between them. The CDR3 DNA sequence: TGCAGTGCTAGTCTGGGACCCGGAAAAGCTTTCTTG. Its translation: CSASLGPGKAFL.

CDR3 protein: CASSLWTRNEQYF. In DNA, the CDR3 is TGTGCCAGCAGCTTGTGGACACGTAACGAGCAGTACTTC. V gene TRBV5-6 combines with J gene TRBJ2-7; a weak D match, TRBD1 (5 bases). The CDR3 has 13 residues. Germline V gene sequence: CDR1 SGHDT, CDR2 YYEEEE. V gave up 1 base and J gave up 5 bases, with 10 bases separating them.

This clonotype was seen repeatedly, ten times or more. The rearrangement uses TRBV28 and TRBJ2-7, with a possible D match to TRBD1 (5 bases). The germline CDR1 and CDR2 sequences are MDHEN and SYDVKM. This CDR3 contains 13 residues. V was cut by 5 bases and J by 1 base, with 9 bases left in between. This CDR3 reads CASSPGQSYEQYF. For the CDR3, the DNA is TGTGCCAGCAGTCCAGGGCAGTCCTACGAGCAGTACTTC.

This clonotype showed up many times. This chain joins TRBV3-1 and TRBJ1-4; D not resolved. Trimming cost V 1 base and J 13 bases, with 10 bases left between them. This CDR3 comprises 12 residues. Germline V lookup: CDR1 LGHDT, CDR2 YNNKEL (reference sequence). The CDR3, as DNA: TGTGCCAGCAGCCAAGGTAATCGACGACTGTTTTTT. Its protein product is CASSQGNRRLFF.

This clonotype was seen repeatedly, ten times or more. The chain links TRBV12-3 or TRBV12-4 to TRBJ2-3, with D perhaps assigned TRBD1 or TRBD2 (5 bases each). The CDR3 sequence is 17 residues long. Trimming cost V 1 base and J 5 bases, with 19 bases left between them. The CDR3 here is CASSLGGMGPDGDTQYF. The CDR3 nucleotides read TGTGCCAGCAGTTTAGGAGGTATGGGACCCGACGGAGATACGCAGTATTTT.

The V and J genes are TRBV28 and TRBJ2-1; TRBD2 agrees at 10 bases. The CDR3 has 13 residues. Trimming removed 7 bases from V and 9 bases from J; junction bases left unmatched: 6. Germline V lookup: CDR1 MDHEN, CDR2 SYDVKM. As DNA, the CDR3 is TGTGCCAGCATCAAGCGGGAGGGGAGTGAGCAGTTCTTC. Its protein product is CASIKREGSEQFF.

This clonotype has only a few counts. J is TRBJ1-6 and V is TRBV2; D remains ambiguous. The CDR3 is 14 residues long. V lost 3 bases and J 7 bases, leaving 10 bases between the germline ends. The germline gives CDR1 SNHLY, CDR2 FYNNEI. The CDR3 region has the DNA TGTGCCAGCAGTGATCGGACGACAAATTCACCCCTCCACTTT. Translated, it gives CASSDRTTNSPLHF.

The chain employs TRBV20-1 and TRBJ1-1; D gene ambiguous. Trimming shortened V by 0 bases and J by 5 bases, and 13 bases separated the two germline ends. The CDR3 consists of 14 residues. CDR1 and CDR2 (germline): DFQATT, SNEGSKA (reference sequence). The CDR3 nucleotides are TGCAGTGCTAGAGATTTAGCCCGGGAAACTGAAGCTTTCTTT. Protein: CSARDLARETEAFF.

The chain is built from TRBV6-1 and TRBJ1-3; D not certain. The V gene's germline CDR1 is MNHNS and CDR2 SASEGT. The CDR3 sequence is 14 residues long. Trimming stripped 0 bases from V and 3 bases from J, with 6 bases between. The DNA of the CDR3 is TGTGCCAGCAGTGAAGCGTACAGTGGAAACACCATATATTTT. Its protein product is CASSEAYSGNTIYF.

This clonotype occurred many times. V and J are TRBV5-5 and TRBJ2-4; TRBD1 agrees at 8 bases. The junction had 8 bases not matched to a gene; V was cut back by 0 bases and J by 9 bases. Germline V gene sequence: CDR1 SGHKS, CDR2 YYEKEE (reference sequence). The CDR3 consists of 15 residues. The CDR3 sequence: CASSLAAGGEAIQYF. The CDR3 DNA reads as TGTGCCAGCAGCTTGGCAGCAGGGGGCGAGGCCATTCAGTACTTC.

This clonotype was counted ten times or more. V gene TRBV5-1 combines with J gene TRBJ1-2, with no clear D. Trimming removed 1 base at V and 4 bases at J, with 14 bases between. The CDR3 is 15 residues long. Germline V gene data show CDR1 as SGHRS and CDR2 as YFSETQ. The CDR3 DNA reads as TGCGCCAGCAGCTTGTCCGGCTCACCTACCTATGGCTACACCTTC. Its translation is CASSLSGSPTYGYTF.

This clonotype was detected only a few times. The V call is TRBV20-1, the J call TRBJ2-2, with D maybe TRBD2 (6 bases). Germline CDR1 is DFQATT and CDR2 is SNEGSKA (reference sequence). The CDR3 runs 12 residues. V was cut by 8 bases and J by 6 bases, with 13 bases left in between. This CDR3 is CSSPGAPGELFF. CDR3 DNA sequence: TGCAGTAGCCCGGGAGCCCCCGGGGAGCTGTTTTTT.

This chain uses TRBV7-8 with TRBJ1-2, with 8 bases lining up with TRBD1. Germline loops: CDR1 SGHVS, CDR2 FQNEAQ. This CDR3 contains 15 residues. Losses at the gene ends were 2 bases for V and 7 bases for J; bases not matched to a gene: 9. The CDR3 nucleotides are TGTGCCAGCAGCTTAAGCAGGACAGGGATCACTGGCTACACCTTC. Translated, it gives CASSLSRTGITGYTF.

The chain couples TRBV27 to TRBJ1-5, with D unclear. This CDR3 has 17 amino acids. Deletions cut 3 bases from V and 1 base from J, with 16 bases between. Germline values: CDR1 MNHEY, CDR2 SMNVEV (reference sequence). CDR3 DNA: TGTGCCAGCAGTTTTCAGGCTTACCCCGGGAGCAATCAGCCCCAGCATTTT. Its protein product is CASSFQAYPGSNQPQHF.

This clonotype was observed at least ten times. The chain links TRBV9 to TRBJ1-1, with D possibly matching TRBD1 (6 bases). Deletions cut 2 bases from V and 0 bases from J, with 14 bases between. Germline V gene data show CDR1 as SGDLS and CDR2 as YYNGEE. The CDR3 length is 16 residues. The CDR3 DNA is TGTGCCAGCAGCGTCGAGCCGGGACACTTGAACACTGAAGCTTTCTTT. Translated, it gives CASSVEPGHLNTEAFF.

The chain employs TRBV27 and TRBJ2-2; D remains unclear. The CDR3 has 13 residues. Germline V lookup: CDR1 MNHEY, CDR2 SMNVEV (reference sequence). With 3 bases removed from V and 5 bases from J, the gap between germline ends came to 7 bases. DNA of the CDR3: TGTGCCAGCAGTTTTATATTTACCGGGGAGCTGTTTTTT. Protein sequence: CASSFIFTGELFF.

This clonotype was observed many times. The rearrangement joins TRBV6-6 to TRBJ1-4; 9 nucleotides align to TRBD1. Per germline, CDR1 MNHNY and CDR2 SVGAGI (reference sequence). This CDR3 spans 14 amino acids. Trimming took 6 bases from V and 7 from J; bases not matched to a gene: 6. CDR3 bases: TGTGCCAGCAGCTGGAGGGGACAGGGTGAAAAACTGTTTTTT. Residues: CASSWRGQGEKLFF.

This clonotype was picked up a small number of times. V gene TRBV12-5 combines with J gene TRBJ2-7, with 7 bases fitting TRBD1. V trimming: 2 bases; J trimming: 3 bases; junction bases outside the gene matches: 10. Germline loops: CDR1 LGHNT, CDR2 FRNRAP. The CDR3 has 16 amino acids. The CDR3 nucleotides are TGTGCTAGTGGTTTGTCAGTCGGGACAGTGGGCTACGAGCAGTACTTC. Protein: CASGLSVGTVGYEQYF. Filled out from reference TRBV12-5 and TRBJ2-7, the complete variable domain reads DARVTQTPRHKVTEMGQEVTMRCQPILGHNTVFWYRQTMMQGLELLAYFRNRAPLDDSGMPKDRFSAEMPDATLATLKIQPSEPRDSAVYFCASGLSVGTVGYEQYFGPGTRLTVT.

The chain has TRBV20-1 and TRBJ1-5; D might be TRBD1 (5 bases). Per the germline V gene, CDR1 is DFQATT and CDR2 is SNEGSKA (reference sequence). The CDR3 is 14 amino acids. Deletions cut 0 bases from V and 2 bases from J, with 8 bases between. CDR3 protein: CSAREVGGNQPQHF. In DNA form, the CDR3 reads TGCAGTGCTAGAGAGGTGGGGGGCAATCAGCCCCAGCATTTT.

The J gene is TRBJ2-2, the V gene TRBV2; no clear D gene. Per the germline V gene, CDR1 is SNHLY and CDR2 is FYNNEI. V lost 3 bases to trimming and J lost 0 bases, with 11 bases between them. CDR3 length: 16 amino acids. The CDR3 nucleotides are TGTGCCAGCAGTGAGACGTCAACAGCGAACACCGGGGAGCTGTTTTTT. This encodes CASSETSTANTGELFF.

This clonotype was detected many times. The chain recombines TRBV10-3 with TRBJ2-3; no definite D call. Trimming cost V 10 bases and J 2 bases, with 10 bases left between them. Germline CDR1 ENHRY, CDR2 SYGVKD. CDR3 size: 12 residues. This CDR3 is CATLSNTDTQYF. The CDR3 DNA is TGTGCCACCCTATCCAACACAGATACGCAGTATTTT.

This clonotype was counted only a few times. The rearrangement joins TRBV20-1 to TRBJ2-1, with D uncertain. The CDR3 contains 11 residues. Trimming pared 5 bases from V and 1 base from J, leaving 3 bases between. CDR1 is DFQATT and CDR2 is SNEGSKA in the germline V gene (reference sequence). CDR3 DNA: TGCAGTGCTTCTTCCTACAATGAGCAGTTCTTC. Its translation: CSASSYNEQFF.

V gene TRBV6-2 or TRBV6-3 combines with J gene TRBJ2-1, with D tentatively TRBD1 (6 bases). Germline CDR1 is MNHEY and CDR2 is SVGEGT. The CDR3 spans 16 residues. The V end was cut by 0 bases, the J end by 8 bases, with 17 bases between. CDR3 sequence reads: CASSYSFRGSFDEQFF. The CDR3 DNA reads TGTGCCAGCAGTTACTCGTTTAGGGGGAGCTTCGATGAGCAGTTCTTC.